These 3 T cell receptor beta chains came from one sample sequenced in a study of cytomegalovirus exposure and HLA in healthy donors. Libraries were prepared by immunoSEQ multiplex PCR; TCRdb keeps only in-frame clonotypes and omits some of them. This table holds around 150,000 clones, 91% found once. Material: PBMCs. The origin of the receptors is a man aged 18-30 years in good health and CMV-seronegative.

The rearrangement joins TRBV7-9 to TRBJ2-1; 8 bases align to TRBD1. Germline-derived CDR1 and CDR2 are SEHNR and FQNEAQ (reference sequence). J gave up 0 bases and V 4 bases, and 11 bases lay outside the gene matches. The CDR3 extends over 18 amino acids. The CDR3 nucleotides are TGTGCCAGCAGCTGGACCTCGACAGGGGACCCCTCCTACAATGAGCAGTTCTTC. This sequence encodes CASSWTSTGDPSYNEQFF.

The rearrangement uses TRBV10-2 and TRBJ2-2; TRBD1 might be the D (6 bases). Looked up from germline, CDR1 is WSHSY and CDR2 is SAAADI. Trimming cost V 1 base and J 1 base, with 10 bases left between them. The CDR3 loop spans 16 amino acids. The CDR3, as DNA: TGCGCCAGCAGTGAGTTTGTGACAGGGAACACCGGGGAGCTGTTTTTT. It specifies CASSEFVTGNTGELFF.

This rearrangement joins TRBV6-5 to TRBJ2-3, with 15 bases identical to TRBD2. Looked up from germline, CDR1 is MNHEY and CDR2 is SVGAGI. The CDR3 spans 15 residues. V lost 5 bases to trimming and J lost 10 bases; unmatched junction nucleotides: 7. The DNA of the CDR3 is TGTGCCAGCAGTCCGGGGACTAGCGGGGGGATAGCGCAGTATTTT. It encodes CASSPGTSGGIAQYF.